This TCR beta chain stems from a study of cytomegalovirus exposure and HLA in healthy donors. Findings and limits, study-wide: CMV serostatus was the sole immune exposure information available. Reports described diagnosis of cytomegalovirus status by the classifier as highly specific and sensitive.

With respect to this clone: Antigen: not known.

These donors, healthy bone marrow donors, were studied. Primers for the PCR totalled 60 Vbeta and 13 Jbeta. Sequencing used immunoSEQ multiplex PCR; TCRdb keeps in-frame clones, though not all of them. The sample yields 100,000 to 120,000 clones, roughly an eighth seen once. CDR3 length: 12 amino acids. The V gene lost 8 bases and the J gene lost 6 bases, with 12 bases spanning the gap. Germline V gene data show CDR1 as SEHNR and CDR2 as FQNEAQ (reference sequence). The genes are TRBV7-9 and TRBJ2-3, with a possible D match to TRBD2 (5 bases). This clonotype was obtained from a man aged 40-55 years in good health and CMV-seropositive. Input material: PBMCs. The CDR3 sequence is CASRRSADTQYF. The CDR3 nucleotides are TGTGCCAGCCGGAGGTCAGCGGATACGCAGTATTTT. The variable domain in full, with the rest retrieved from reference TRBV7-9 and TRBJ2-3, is DTGVSQNPRHKITKRGQNVTFRCDPISEHNRLYWYRQTLGQGPEFLTYFQNEAQLEKSRLLSDRFSAERPKGSFSTLEIQRTEQGDSAMYLCASRRSADTQYFGPGTRLTVL.